This T cell receptor beta chain is from a study of Ad26.COV2.S vaccination and SARS-CoV-2 variants. Background on the study: As a participant in COV1001, the donor was in the Ad26.COV2.S trial arm.

The CDR3 sequence is 15 residues long. The V end was cut by 5 bases, the J end by 10 bases, with 21 bases between. Germline V gene lookup returns CDR1 GTSNPN and CDR2 SVGIG (reference sequence). This clone was counted ten times or more. Its antigen remains unidentified. Study-wide points: From the TCR breadth and depth analyses, total T cell responses may have been underestimated. Vaccine recipients surpassed placebo recipients in spike-specific TCR breadth.

Treatment here: roughly 20 received Ad26.COV2.S at low or high dose, single or two shots; 5 received placebo; per-sample allocation not given. Samples were taken on day 63 after the first vaccine or placebo injection. An 18-55-year-old adult in Boston served as donor. Here immunoSEQ multiplex PCR was the method, and the copy in TCRdb shows in-frame clones only, minus some. The sample yields 350,000 to 450,000 clones, approximately 81% seen once. V and J are TRBV30 and TRBJ1-6; no clear D. Sequenced here: peripheral blood, sampled in a trial of Ad26.COV2.S vaccine versus placebo. The TCR was taken from a person between 18 and 60 years old who received the Ad26.COV2.S COVID-19 vaccine or a placebo. CDR3 sequence (DNA): TGTGCCTGGGTTGTCGCGGGCGCAAAGTCCTCACCCCTCCACTTT. Residues: CAWVVAGAKSSPLHF.